This T cell receptor (beta chain) was recovered during a study of cytomegalovirus exposure and HLA in healthy donors. Study-wide context: Early release data held 85 million to 95 million unique TCRs from HLA-typed donors.

This CDR3 is built from 16 residues. Looked up from germline, CDR1 is SGHRS and CDR2 is YFSETQ. The germline V and J ends were trimmed by 2 bases and 4 bases, with 18 bases remaining between them. Study observations and caveats: Per published reports, the classifier diagnosed cytomegalovirus status with high specificity and sensitivity. Later, TCR association rates were found to vary by HLA locus, highest for DRB1 and lowest for HLA-C.

This clone was seen just once. Its antigen is currently unknown. The PCR had 60 Vbeta and 13 Jbeta primers. The method was immunoSEQ multiplex PCR; TCRdb's version includes in-frame clones alone and lacks a portion of them. Of roughly 110,000 clones detected, around 77% appear once; the ten largest clones hold over 9.5%. Likely unrecorded immune exposures existed in these nominally healthy donors. This sequence joins TRBV5-1 and TRBJ1-2; D is uncertain. The receptor comes from a man aged 35-49 years in good health and CMV-seropositive. Specimen: PBMCs. For the CDR3, the DNA is TGCGCCAGCAGCTTCAAGCAGGAAACTTACCGCTATGGCTACACCTTC. Protein product: CASSFKQETYRYGYTF. The variable domain in full, completed from reference TRBV5-1 and TRBJ1-2, reads KAGVTQTPRYLIKTRGQQVTLSCSPISGHRSVSWYQQTPGQGLQFLFEYFSETQRNKGNFPGRFSGRQFSNSRSEMNVSTLELGDSALYLCASSFKQETYRYGYTFGSGTRLTVV.